This T cell receptor (beta chain) is from a study of control samples from healthy donors and cancer patients. Sequencing was performed with immunoSEQ multiplex PCR; in TCRdb, only in-frame clones are kept and a portion is missing. The sample comprises 40,000 to 55,000 clones, 89% of which are singletons, and roughly 1.6% rests with the top ten. From germline, CDR1 is MNHEY and CDR2 SVGEGT. CDR3 length equals 17 residues. Unmatched junction bases numbered 12, after V lost 4 bases and J lost 6 bases. The chain uses TRBV6-2 or TRBV6-3 and TRBJ2-7, with 13 bases aligning to TRBD2. The sequence derives from a man aged 40-55 years with colorectal cancer. The sequenced sample consisted of PBMCs. The CDR3 reads CASSSGLAGVKPPEQYF. For the CDR3, the DNA is TGTGCCAGCAGTTCCGGACTAGCGGGAGTCAAGCCCCCCGAGCAGTACTTC.